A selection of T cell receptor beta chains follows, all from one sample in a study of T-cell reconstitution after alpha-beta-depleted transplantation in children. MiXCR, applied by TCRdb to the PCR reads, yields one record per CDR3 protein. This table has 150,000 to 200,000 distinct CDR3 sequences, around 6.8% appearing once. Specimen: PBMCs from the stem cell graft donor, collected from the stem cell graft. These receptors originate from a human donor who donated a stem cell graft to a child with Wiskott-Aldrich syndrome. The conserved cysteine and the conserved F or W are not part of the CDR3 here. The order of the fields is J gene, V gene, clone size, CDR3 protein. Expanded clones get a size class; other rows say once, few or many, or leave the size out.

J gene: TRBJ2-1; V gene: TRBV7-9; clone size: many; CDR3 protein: ASSLTLGPTNEQF
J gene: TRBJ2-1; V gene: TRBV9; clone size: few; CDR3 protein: ASSVRLGGYNEQF
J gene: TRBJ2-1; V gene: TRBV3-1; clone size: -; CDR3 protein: ASSYGLAGGGEQF
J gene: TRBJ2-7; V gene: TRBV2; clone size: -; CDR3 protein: ASGDRLFYEQY
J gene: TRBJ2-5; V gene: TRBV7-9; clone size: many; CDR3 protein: ASRNTPAYQETQY
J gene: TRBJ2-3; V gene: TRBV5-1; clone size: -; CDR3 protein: ASSLGGTARDTQY
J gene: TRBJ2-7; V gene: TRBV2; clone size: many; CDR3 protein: ASSEGQVSYEQY
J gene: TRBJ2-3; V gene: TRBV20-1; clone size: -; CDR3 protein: SALAGGSTDTQY
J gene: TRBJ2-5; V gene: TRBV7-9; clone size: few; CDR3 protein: ASSILQGDEETQY
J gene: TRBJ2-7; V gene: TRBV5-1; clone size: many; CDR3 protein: ASSPGQGDVSYEQY
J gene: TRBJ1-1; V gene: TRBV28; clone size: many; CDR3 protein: ASSFWGLGANTEAF
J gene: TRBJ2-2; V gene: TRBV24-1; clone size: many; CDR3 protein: ATSSTEVATGELF
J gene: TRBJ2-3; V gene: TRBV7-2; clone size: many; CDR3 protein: ASSIRDRGPDTQY
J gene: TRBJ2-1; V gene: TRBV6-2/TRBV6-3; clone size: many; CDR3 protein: ASSYSLVVNEQF
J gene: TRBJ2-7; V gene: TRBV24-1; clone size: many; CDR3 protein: ATSDDGTGNYEQY
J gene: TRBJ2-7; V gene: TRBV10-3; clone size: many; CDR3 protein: AISDSTVSYEQY
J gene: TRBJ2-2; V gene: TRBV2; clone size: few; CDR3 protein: ASSDKTSGDTGELF
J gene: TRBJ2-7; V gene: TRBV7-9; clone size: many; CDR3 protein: ASSYRDSSYEQY
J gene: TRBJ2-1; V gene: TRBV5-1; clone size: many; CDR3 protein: ASSFFGAGSSYNEQF
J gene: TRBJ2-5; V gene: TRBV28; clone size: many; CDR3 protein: ASSSEGRGAGETQY
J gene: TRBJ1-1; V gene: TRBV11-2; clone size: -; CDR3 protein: ASSVLHTEAF
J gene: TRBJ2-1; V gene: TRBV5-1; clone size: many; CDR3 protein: ASSLAPGGDEQF
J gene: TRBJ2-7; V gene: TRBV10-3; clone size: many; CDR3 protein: AISDVIVYEQY
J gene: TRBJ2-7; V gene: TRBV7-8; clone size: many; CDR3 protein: ASSNPGDSYEQY
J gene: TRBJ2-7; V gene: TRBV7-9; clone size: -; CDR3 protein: ASSSRGGEQY
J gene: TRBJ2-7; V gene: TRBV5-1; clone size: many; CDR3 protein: ASSLVRGNEQY
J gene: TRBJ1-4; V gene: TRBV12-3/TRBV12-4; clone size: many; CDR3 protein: ASSSAEKLF
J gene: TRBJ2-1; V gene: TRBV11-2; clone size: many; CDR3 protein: ASSLERPGRLLAQF
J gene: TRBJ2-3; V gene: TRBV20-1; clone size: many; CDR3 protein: SASGAPGLADTQY
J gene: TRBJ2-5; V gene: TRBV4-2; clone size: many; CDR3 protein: ASSQDPSGEETQY
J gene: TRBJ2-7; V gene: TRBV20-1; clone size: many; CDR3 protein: SARAVGGPYEQY
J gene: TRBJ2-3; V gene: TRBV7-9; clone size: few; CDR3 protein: ASSPGTISTDTQY
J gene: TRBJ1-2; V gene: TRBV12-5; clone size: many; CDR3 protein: ASGFGQGGGYT
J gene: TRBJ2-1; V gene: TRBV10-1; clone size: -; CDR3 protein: ASSGDRRPYNEQF
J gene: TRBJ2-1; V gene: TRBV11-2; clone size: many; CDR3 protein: ASSLDRTSGGFGNEQF
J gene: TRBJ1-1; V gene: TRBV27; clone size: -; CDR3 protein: ASKFGTNTEAF
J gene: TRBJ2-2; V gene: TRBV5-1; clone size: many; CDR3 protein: ASSSGLAENTGELF
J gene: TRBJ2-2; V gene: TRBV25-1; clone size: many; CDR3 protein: ASSVLRVGELF
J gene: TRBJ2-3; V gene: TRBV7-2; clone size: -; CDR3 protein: ASSLSIGTGGTDTQY
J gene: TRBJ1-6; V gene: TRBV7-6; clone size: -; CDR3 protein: ASSLVPRSYNSPLH
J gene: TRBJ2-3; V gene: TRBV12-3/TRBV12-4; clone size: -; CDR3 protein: ASSPWTGTDTQY
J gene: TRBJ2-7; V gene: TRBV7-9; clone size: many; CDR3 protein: ASSLLRHDTRSYEQY
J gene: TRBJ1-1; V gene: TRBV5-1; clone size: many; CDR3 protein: ASSLDTHPYAF
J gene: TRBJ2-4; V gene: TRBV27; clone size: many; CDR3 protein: ASRAGLAKNIQY
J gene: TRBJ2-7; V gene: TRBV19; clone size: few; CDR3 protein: ASSIIGGQGAYEQY
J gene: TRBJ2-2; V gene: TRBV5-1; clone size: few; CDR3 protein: ASSGTGGVPGELF
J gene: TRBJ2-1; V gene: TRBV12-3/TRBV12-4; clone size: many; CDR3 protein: ASSHLLAGYNEQF
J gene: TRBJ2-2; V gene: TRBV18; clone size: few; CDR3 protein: ASSPRIPNAGELF
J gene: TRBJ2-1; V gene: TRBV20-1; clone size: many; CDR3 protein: SARPTASYNEQF